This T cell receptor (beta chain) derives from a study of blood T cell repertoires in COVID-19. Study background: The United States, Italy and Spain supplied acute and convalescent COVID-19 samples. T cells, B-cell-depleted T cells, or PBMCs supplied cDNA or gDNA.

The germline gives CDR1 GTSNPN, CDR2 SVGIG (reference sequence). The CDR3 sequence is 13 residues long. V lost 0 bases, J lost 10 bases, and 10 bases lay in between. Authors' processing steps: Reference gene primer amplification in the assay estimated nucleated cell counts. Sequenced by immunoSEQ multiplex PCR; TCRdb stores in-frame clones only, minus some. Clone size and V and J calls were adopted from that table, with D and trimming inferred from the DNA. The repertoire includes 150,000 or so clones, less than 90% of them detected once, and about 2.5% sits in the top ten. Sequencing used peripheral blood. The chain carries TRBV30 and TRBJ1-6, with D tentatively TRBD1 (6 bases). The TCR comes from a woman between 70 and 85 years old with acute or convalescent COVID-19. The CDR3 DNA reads TGTGCCTGGAGTGTCAGGGGTAAATCACCCCTCCACTTT. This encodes CAWSVRGKSPLHF.